This T cell receptor (beta chain) emerged from a study of identifying expanded T cells in peripheral blood. The assay was immunoSEQ multiplex PCR, and TCRdb's table has in-frame clones only and misses some. In the table there are roughly 90,000 clones, 80% to 90% of which are singletons. The CDR3 length is 12 residues. Trimming removed 5 bases from V and 6 bases from J, with 7 bases in between. The germline V gene encodes CDR1 SGHNT and CDR2 YENEEA. The gene calls are TRBV11-3 and TRBJ2-2, with D unresolved. This receptor was taken from a person between 18 and 75 years old in good health. Sequenced sample: blood. CDR3 region: CASSLGPGELFF. In nucleotides, the CDR3 is TGTGCCAGCAGCCTCGGCCCCGGGGAGCTGTTTTTT.